A single sample gave rise to the 2 T cell receptor beta chains below, sequenced in a study of cytomegalovirus exposure and HLA in healthy donors. With 60 Vbeta and 13 Jbeta primers, the PCR was carried out. Some clones are missing from TCRdb's copy, which holds only in-frame ones; the method was immunoSEQ multiplex PCR. The sample lists 180,000 or so clones; over 60% were seen once. Sequences were obtained from PBMCs. These receptors were obtained from a man in his forties or fifties in good health and CMV-seropositive.

V gene TRBV2 combines with J gene TRBJ2-3, with TRBD1 matching 9 bases. Germline V gene sequence: CDR1 SNHLY, CDR2 FYNNEI. The ends lost 1 base at V and 3 bases at J; junction bases unmatched: 5. This CDR3 comprises 16 residues. CDR3 loop: CASSEEGQGGTDTQYF. The CDR3 DNA reads TGTGCCAGCAGTGAAGAGGGACAGGGAGGGACAGATACGCAGTATTTT.

The count of this clone is one. The chain has TRBV5-1 and TRBJ2-7, with D possibly matching TRBD2 (5 bases). Trimming pared 7 bases from V and 7 bases from J, leaving 18 bases between. Per germline, CDR1 SGHRS and CDR2 YFSETQ. The CDR3 is 13 amino acids. This chain's CDR3 is CASGDLAAGEQYF. The DNA for the CDR3 is TGCGCCAGCGGCGATCTAGCTGCGGGTGAGCAGTACTTC.